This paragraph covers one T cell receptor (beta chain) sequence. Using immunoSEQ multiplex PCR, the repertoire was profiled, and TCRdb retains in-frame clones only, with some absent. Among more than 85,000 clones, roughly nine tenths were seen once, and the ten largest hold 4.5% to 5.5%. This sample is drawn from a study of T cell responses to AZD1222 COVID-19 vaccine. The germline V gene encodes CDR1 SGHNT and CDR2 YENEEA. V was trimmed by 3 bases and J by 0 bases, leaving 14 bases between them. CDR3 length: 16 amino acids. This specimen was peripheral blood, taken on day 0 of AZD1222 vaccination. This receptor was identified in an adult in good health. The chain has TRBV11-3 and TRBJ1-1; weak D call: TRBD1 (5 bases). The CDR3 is CASSFVGGRMNTEAFF. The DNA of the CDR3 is TGTGCCAGCAGCTTTGTGGGGGGTCGCATGAACACTGAAGCTTTCTTT.